This paragraph reports one T cell receptor (beta chain). This sample is drawn from a study of technical replicates of blood from a few donors. Method: immunoSEQ multiplex PCR; TCRdb's copy keeps in-frame clones and lacks some. The sample holds 65,000 to 80,000 clones, around 96% seen once. V was cut by 0 bases and J by 2 bases, with 12 bases left in between. Germline CDR1 is SGDLS and CDR2 is YYNGEE. The CDR3 length is 16 residues. This sequence was found in a human donor in good health. The V gene is TRBV9, the J gene TRBJ1-3; D gene unclear. Sequencing was done on a sample of T cells isolated from PBMCs. In DNA, the CDR3 is TGTGCCAGCAGCGTAGGGTACGGGTCAGCTGGAAACACCATATATTTT. Its translation is CASSVGYGSAGNTIYF.